The clone carrying this T cell receptor (beta chain) showed up many times. As yet, its antigen is unknown. The data stem from a study of regulatory T cells in long-lasting Graves disease. Study results and limitations: Reduced TCR diversity was observed in persistent Graves' patients versus newly diagnosed patients.

Time point noted: newly diagnosed GD, antithyroid drugs for less than 3 months. PBMC-derived RNA was used for the TCR library. Libraries of TCR beta came from iRepertoire HTBI primers plus Arm-PCR of CDR3 regions. TCRdb fed the multiplex PCR reads into MiXCR, producing one record per CDR3 protein. The sample lists roughly 400,000 distinct CDR3 sequences, approximately 15% occurring once. This sample also belongs to another study, concerning T cells in Graves' hyperthyroidism and ophthalmopathy.

The source of this sequence is a woman between 40 and 55 years old with Graves disease. This sample comprised peripheral blood mononuclear cells (PBMCs), obtained at new diagnosis, from a patient treated with antithyroid drugs.

The CDR3 DNA sequence: TGTGCCACCAGCAGAGGGGCTAGTAGATTCCAAGAGACCCAGTACTTC. As protein: CATSRGASRFQETQYF. V and J are TRBV15 and TRBJ2-5; D call uncertain. The CDR3 is 16 amino acids. Trimming removed 1 base at V and 1 base at J, with 13 bases between. Germline loops: CDR1 LNHNV, CDR2 YYDKDF (reference sequence).